One and the same sample provided the 32 T cell receptor beta chains below, sequenced in a study of glioma-infiltrating T cells. The iRepertoire nested amplicon-rescue multiplex PCR amplified TCR alpha and beta CDR3s from RNA. TCRdb recomputed calls from the multiplex PCR reads with MiXCR, one row per CDR3 protein. Of about 380,000 distinct CDR3 sequences in the sample, roughly 41% were seen once. The specimen sequenced was glioma tissue, nonneoplastic brain tissue, or PBMCs (not recorded which). The receptor source for this set is a human donor with low-grade glioma or glioblastoma, undergoing nonglioma brain surgery, or in good health (not recorded which).

This clonotype has just a few counts. The V and J genes are TRBV12-3 or TRBV12-4 and TRBJ1-3; D is ambiguous. V gave up 2 bases and J gave up 4 bases, with 3 bases separating them. This CDR3 has 12 amino acids. The CDR3 loop reads CASSLQGNTIYF. The CDR3 region has the DNA TGTGCCAGCAGTTTACAAGGAAACACCATATATTTT.

The chain has TRBV9 and TRBJ1-5; D is unresolved. CDR1 is SGDLS, CDR2 YYNGEE, per germline. The CDR3 has 15 residues. Deletions cut 0 bases from V and 0 bases from J, with 7 bases between. The CDR3 protein is CASSVDINSNQPQHF. In DNA, the CDR3 is TGTGCCAGCAGCGTAGACATCAATAGCAATCAGCCCCAGCATTTT.

V is TRBV29-1 and J is TRBJ2-1; 9 bases are shared with TRBD2. CDR1 and CDR2 (germline): SQVTM, ANQGSEA. Losses at the gene ends were 4 bases for V and 2 bases for J; bases not matched to a gene: 15. CDR3 size: 18 residues. CDR3 residues: CSVGAVTSGYDTYNEQFF. CDR3 nucleotide sequence: TGCAGCGTTGGAGCGGTGACTAGCGGTTACGACACCTACAATGAGCAGTTCTTC.

There are a few counts of this clonotype. This chain joins TRBV12-3 or TRBV12-4 and TRBJ2-1; D is uncertain. V was trimmed by 7 bases and J by 8 bases, leaving 9 bases between them. This CDR3 region has 11 residues. CDR3 in amino acids: CASTDRDEQFF. DNA for the CDR3: TGTGCCAGCACCGATCGCGATGAGCAGTTCTTC.

The chain combines TRBV3-1 with TRBJ2-1; D is possibly TRBD2 (5 bases). The CDR3 totals 13 residues. Germline V gives CDR1 LGHDT, CDR2 YNNKEL (reference sequence). V was shortened by 1 base and J by 7 bases, with 8 bases between the two germline ends. The CDR3 loop reads CASSQAAVNEQFF. The CDR3 DNA is TGTGCCAGCAGCCAAGCAGCGGTTAATGAGCAGTTCTTC.

V is TRBV7-2 and J is TRBJ1-1; weak D call: TRBD1 (6 bases). The CDR3 extends over 13 amino acids. CDR1 is SGHTA and CDR2 is FQGNSA in the germline V gene. V gave up 2 bases and J gave up 8 bases, with 12 bases separating them. The CDR3 loop reads CASSLWEDREAFF. CDR3 bases: TGTGCCAGCAGCTTATGGGAGGACAGAGAAGCTTTCTTT.

The CDR3 bases are TGTGCCAGCAGCCCCCGGGACTGGACGCCCACAGATACGCAGTATTTT. It yields the protein CASSPRDWTPTDTQYF. The chain uses TRBV11-2 and TRBJ2-3; perhaps TRBD2 as D (6 bases). Germline V CDR1 and CDR2: SGHAT, FQNNGV. There are 16 residues in the CDR3. V dropped 5 bases and J dropped 2 bases, with 17 bases sitting between them.

The chain combines TRBV7-2 with TRBJ1-4, with a tentative D call TRBD1 (5 bases). The CDR3 is made up of 15 amino acids. V gave up 5 bases and J gave up 0 bases, with 10 bases separating them. Germline CDR1 and CDR2: SGHTA and FQGNSA. This chain's CDR3 is CASSVSGSTNEKLFF. The CDR3, as DNA: TGTGCCAGCAGCGTTTCAGGGTCAACTAATGAAAAACTGTTTTTT.

This chain joins TRBV12-5 and TRBJ2-3, with 7 bases lining up with TRBD2. The CDR3 consists of 16 residues. Germline loops: CDR1 LGHNT, CDR2 FRNRAP. V trimming: 2 bases; J trimming: 3 bases; junction bases outside the gene matches: 8. In DNA form, the CDR3 reads TGTGCTAGTGGTTTGACTCTAGCGGAATTTACAGATACGCAGTATTTT. Its translation is CASGLTLAEFTDTQYF.

Details on this clonotype: At one end, the junction sequence differs from germline, possibly due to a read error. This rearrangement joins TRBV4-1 to TRBJ2-5; 7 bases fit TRBD2. The CDR3 loop spans 14 amino acids. The V gene's germline CDR1 is MGHRA and CDR2 YSYEKL. The CDR3 region has the DNA TGCGCCAGCAGCTGGCGGGAGAGCCGAGAGACCCAGTGCTTC. The encoded protein is CASSWRESRETQCF.

Points on this clonotype: This could be a read error, since a much larger clone is one nucleotide away. The chain recombines TRBV6-2 or TRBV6-3 with TRBJ1-1, with 7 bases that match TRBD1. CDR3 length: 14 residues. V lost 5 bases, J lost 5 bases, and 8 bases stayed unmatched. Germline loops: CDR1 MNHEY, CDR2 SVGEGT. The CDR3 region has the DNA TGTGCCAGCAGTGACATTCAGGGGGGTACTGAAGCTTTCTTT. This translates into CASSDIQGGTEAFF.

This chain uses TRBV20-1 with TRBJ2-7; D is unclear. V lost 3 bases and J 0 bases, leaving 15 bases between the germline ends. This CDR3 has 15 residues. Looked up from germline, CDR1 is DFQATT and CDR2 is SNEGSKA (reference sequence). The CDR3 spells CSASPPLRSSYEQYF. The CDR3, as DNA: TGCAGTGCTAGTCCCCCCCTCCGAAGCTCCTACGAGCAGTACTTC.

Remarks on this clonotype: Since a much larger clone is just one base distant, this may be a read error. The rearrangement joins TRBV7-9 to TRBJ1-1; D is uncertain. Germline CDR1 is SEHNR and CDR2 is FQNEAQ (reference sequence). The CDR3 sequence is 13 residues long. The ends were cut back, 5 bases at V and 0 bases at J, with 7 bases in the middle. CDR3 loop: CASSIGLNTEAFF. CDR3 coding DNA: TGTGCCAGCAGCATAGGCCTGAACACTGAAGCTTTCTTT.

This clonotype has a count of ten or more. The genes are TRBV20-1 and TRBJ2-1; D ambiguous. The CDR3 contains 13 residues. Germline V gives CDR1 DFQATT, CDR2 SNEGSKA (reference sequence). Trimming left V 3 bases short and J 7 bases short, with 13 bases between. This chain's CDR3 is CSARGFRRNEQFF. The CDR3 DNA reads as TGCAGTGCTAGGGGCTTTAGGCGGAATGAGCAGTTCTTC.

The sample holds many counts of this clonotype. The V and J genes are TRBV28 and TRBJ2-1; D is uncertain. This CDR3 spans 17 amino acids. V lost 6 bases and J 0 bases, leaving 18 bases between the germline ends. Germline lookup yields CDR1 MDHEN and CDR2 SYDVKM. CDR3 DNA: TGTGCCAGCAGCATCTTGGAAGGGCCGAGCTCCTACAATGAGCAGTTCTTC. As protein: CASSILEGPSSYNEQFF.

This clonotype was observed a few times. This chain joins TRBV28 and TRBJ1-1, with a possible D match to TRBD1 (6 bases). This CDR3 is built from 14 residues. In germline, CDR1 is MDHEN, CDR2 SYDVKM. V was pared by 2 bases and J by 7 bases, with 14 bases between. Here the CDR3 DNA reads TGTGCCAGCAGTTTACAGGGGCCCACCTTTGAAGCTTTCTTT. Translation: CASSLQGPTFEAFF.

The CDR3 DNA is TGTGCCAGCAGTACCGGGATTAGCCAAGAGACCCAGTACTTC. Translating it yields CASSTGISQETQYF. The rearrangement uses TRBV2 and TRBJ2-5, with TRBD2 as a possible D gene (5 bases). This CDR3 spans 14 amino acids. Germline lookup yields CDR1 SNHLY and CDR2 FYNNEI. Trimming removed 5 bases at V and 1 base at J, with 11 bases between.

This clonotype appeared many times. The V and J genes are TRBV27 and TRBJ2-7; 8 bases agree with TRBD1. Trimming removed 3 bases from V and 5 bases from J; junction bases left unmatched: 3. The CDR3 has 13 amino acids. Germline assignment: CDR1 MNHEY and CDR2 SMNVEV (reference sequence). This chain's CDR3 is CASSFQGAHEQYF. In DNA form, the CDR3 reads TGTGCCAGCAGTTTCCAGGGGGCCCACGAGCAGTACTTC.

The rearrangement uses TRBV28 and TRBJ1-5; D is unresolved. CDR3 length equals 18 residues. Trimming pared 3 bases from V and 1 base from J, leaving 19 bases between. Germline V gives CDR1 MDHEN, CDR2 SYDVKM. The CDR3 nucleotides read TGTGCCAGCAGTTTCCTGCTCGACCTCTGGTTAAGCAATCAGCCCCAGCATTTT. This sequence encodes CASSFLLDLWLSNQPQHF.

The V and J genes are TRBV12-3 or TRBV12-4 and TRBJ1-6; unclear D gene. V lost 8 bases and J 0 bases, leaving 8 bases between the germline ends. The CDR3 is 14 residues long. CDR3 sequence: CASLLSSYNSPLHF. CDR3 nucleotides: TGTGCCAGCCTGTTAAGCTCCTATAATTCACCCCTCCACTTT.

About this clonotype: The junction shows a germline mismatch at one end, possibly a read error. This chain links TRBV7-9 with TRBJ1-1; no clear D. This CDR3 is 13 amino acids long. The V gene's germline CDR1 is SEHNR and CDR2 FQNEAQ (reference sequence). CDR3 protein: CASSFSVNTEAIF. CDR3 nucleotide sequence: TGTGCCAGCAGCTTTTCGGTGAACACTGAAGCTATCTTT.

The chain links TRBV7-9 to TRBJ1-2; D remains ambiguous. Trimming cost V 5 bases and J 2 bases, with 21 bases left between them. The CDR3 extends over 17 amino acids. Germline V gives CDR1 SEHNR, CDR2 FQNEAQ (reference sequence). CDR3 amino acids: CASSGSQDLFGNYGYTF. The CDR3 DNA reads as TGTGCCAGCAGCGGGTCCCAAGATTTGTTCGGGAACTATGGCTACACCTTC.

The chain uses TRBV4-1 and TRBJ2-1; 14 bases are shared with TRBD2. After removal of 4 bases from V and 3 bases from J, the junction contained 14 bases not matched to a gene. The germline V gene has CDR1 MGHRA and CDR2 YSYEKL. The CDR3 runs to 20 residues. This CDR3 reads CASSPRSRTSGRRIYNEQFF. The CDR3 DNA follows: TGCGCCAGCAGCCCTCGGTCTCGGACTAGCGGGAGGCGAATCTACAATGAGCAGTTCTTC.

Comments on this clonotype: This may come from a read error, since a much larger clone is one base off. The chain has TRBV6-2 or TRBV6-3 and TRBJ1-5; a weak D match, TRBD1 (5 bases). The CDR3 contains 16 residues. Trimming removed 6 bases at V and 3 bases at J, with 18 bases between. CDR1 and CDR2 (germline): MNHEY, SVGEGT. The CDR3 loop reads CASSKGRYYINQPQHF. The CDR3 DNA reads TGTGCCAGCAGCAAGGGGCGGTATTATATCAATCAGCCCCAGCATTTT.

The chain employs TRBV4-1 and TRBJ2-7; 7 bases align to TRBD2. Germline CDR1 reads MGHRA; CDR2 reads YSYEKL. V shed 1 base and J 7 bases; nucleotides not matched to a gene: 10. This CDR3 has 15 residues. For the CDR3, the DNA is TGCGCCAGCAGCCAAGCGCAGTTGGGGGGGAAGGAGCAGTACTTC. Encoded protein: CASSQAQLGGKEQYF.

This clonotype was detected only once. One end of the junction is discordant with germline, which a read error may explain. This chain links TRBV28 with TRBJ2-7, with TRBD2 matching over 7 bases. CDR1 is MDHEN and CDR2 is SYDVKM in the germline V gene. The CDR3 spans 17 residues. In nucleotides, the CDR3 is TGCGCCAGCAGCTCAGGAGGTTACGGGAGGACCCCGGTTGAGCAGTACTTC. Its translation: CASSSGGYGRTPVEQYF.

CDR3 protein: CASSLSLVGYNEQFF. CDR3 coding DNA: TGTGCCAGCAGCTTAAGTCTTGTTGGTTACAATGAGCAGTTCTTC. V usage is TRBV7-7 and J usage is TRBJ2-1; unclear D gene. CDR1 and CDR2 from the germline V gene are SSHAT and FNYEAQ (reference sequence). The CDR3 loop spans 15 amino acids. The germline V and J ends were trimmed by 2 bases and 4 bases, with 12 bases remaining between them.

This chain links TRBV7-2 with TRBJ1-6; tentatively, D is TRBD1 (5 bases). CDR3 length equals 16 residues. The V end was cut by 3 bases, the J end by 7 bases, with 16 bases between. Germline V CDR1 and CDR2: SGHTA, FQGNSA. As DNA, the CDR3 is TGTGCCAGCAGCTTGGGGTCTGGGGGGGGAAATTCACCCCTCCACTTT. It translates to CASSLGSGGGNSPLHF.

This clonotype was seen at least ten times. The chain is built from TRBV20-1 and TRBJ2-7, with D perhaps matching TRBD1 (7 bases). Trimming removed 6 bases at V and 0 bases at J, with 12 bases between. CDR1 and CDR2 (germline): DFQATT, SNEGSKA (reference sequence). CDR3 length: 13 residues. The CDR3 sequence: CSAGGQFSYEQYF. The CDR3 bases are TGCAGTGCCGGGGGACAGTTCTCCTACGAGCAGTACTTC.

V usage is TRBV18 and J usage is TRBJ2-3, with D perhaps matching TRBD1 (6 bases). V shed 4 bases and J shed 4 bases, with 12 bases lying between them. The CDR3 has 14 amino acids. The germline V gene encodes CDR1 KGHSH and CDR2 LQKENI. The CDR3 sequence is CASSRRTAPDTQYF. The DNA of the CDR3 is TGTGCCAGCTCACGCCGGACAGCTCCAGATACGCAGTATTTT.

A remark on this clonotype: This may be a read error: a much more frequent sequence differs by one nucleotide. The rearrangement uses TRBV7-6 and TRBJ2-3; 7 nucleotides match TRBD1. Germline values: CDR1 SGHVS, CDR2 FNYEAQ. The trim removed 5 bases at V and 3 bases at J, leaving 8 bases unmatched. The CDR3 is 15 amino acids. DNA for the CDR3: TGTGCCAGCAGCCCCGGGACAGTGGGAACAGATACGCAGTATTTT. Residues: CASSPGTVGTDTQYF.

This rearrangement joins TRBV20-1 to TRBJ2-6; either TRBD1 or TRBD2 may supply D (6 bases each). The CDR3 spans 16 residues. The germline gives CDR1 DFQATT, CDR2 SNEGSKA (reference sequence). With 0 bases removed from V and 4 bases from J, the gap between germline ends came to 13 bases. Here the CDR3 DNA reads TGCAGTGCTAGAGATTCGGAGGGGGACGGGGCCAACGTCCTGACTTTC. This encodes CSARDSEGDGANVLTF.